The 21 T cell receptor beta chains given below trace back to one sample, sequenced in a study of T cell changes during pregnancy in multiple sclerosis. The protocol was immunoSEQ multiplex PCR, while the TCRdb copy is restricted to in-frame clones and leaves out a portion. The data show 67,000 or so clones, around 94% seen once. Source: CD8+ T cells from peripheral blood mononuclear cells, taken in the third trimester of pregnancy. All receptors derive from a female donor in good health, enrolled as a control in a pregnancy study.

V gene TRBV30 combines with J gene TRBJ1-1; D unclear. Germline CDR1 is GTSNPN and CDR2 is SVGIG (reference sequence). Trimming pared 3 bases from V and 3 bases from J, leaving 11 bases between. The CDR3 runs to 13 residues. CDR3 sequence reads: CAWRVPGYTEAFF. In DNA, the CDR3 is TGTGCCTGGAGGGTACCGGGATACACTGAAGCTTTCTTT.

The chain carries TRBV6-1 and TRBJ2-3; D is uncertain. Germline loops: CDR1 MNHNS, CDR2 SASEGT. This CDR3 spans 16 amino acids. Trimming took 0 bases from V and 2 from J, leaving 12 bases between them. The CDR3 DNA follows: TGTGCCAGCAGTGAAGCGCTCGAACATTTCACAGATACGCAGTATTTT. This gives the protein CASSEALEHFTDTQYF.

The J gene is TRBJ1-1, the V gene TRBV19; 10 bases map to TRBD1. Germline lookup yields CDR1 LNHDA and CDR2 SQIVND (reference sequence). Trimming removed 5 bases from V and 3 bases from J; junction bases left unmatched: 9. This CDR3 is built from 16 residues. CDR3 residues: CASSVKTGGLDTEAFF. Written as DNA, the CDR3 is TGTGCCAGTAGTGTAAAGACAGGGGGCTTGGACACTGAAGCTTTCTTT.

The chain employs TRBV19 and TRBJ1-1, with TRBD1 as a possible D gene (6 bases). This CDR3 region has 17 residues. V lost 3 bases and J 2 bases, leaving 19 bases between the germline ends. CDR1 is LNHDA, CDR2 SQIVND, per germline (reference sequence). This CDR3 reads CASSIGQGPAINTEAFF. The CDR3 DNA reads TGTGCCAGTAGTATTGGCCAGGGGCCTGCTATTAACACTGAAGCTTTCTTT.

The rearrangement links TRBV7-2 to TRBJ2-7; 8 bases align to TRBD2. The CDR3 has 13 amino acids. V trimming: 5 bases; J trimming: 4 bases; junction bases outside the gene matches: 4. Per the germline V gene, CDR1 is SGHTA and CDR2 is FQGNSA. CDR3 in DNA: TGTGCCAGCAGCCCTGCGGGGGGTTACGAGCAGTACTTC. This codes for CASSPAGGYEQYF.

DNA for the CDR3: TGTGCCAGCAGTGATACGGGCTTACTAGGTGAGCAGTTCTTC. Translated, it gives CASSDTGLLGEQFF. The chain is built from TRBV2 and TRBJ2-1, with D tentatively TRBD2 (5 bases). Per germline, CDR1 SNHLY and CDR2 FYNNEI. CDR3 length: 14 residues. V was cut by 3 bases and J by 9 bases, with 15 bases left in between.

V usage is TRBV13 and J usage is TRBJ2-1, with a weak D call TRBD1 (6 bases). Deletions cut 5 bases from V and 5 bases from J, with 19 bases between. CDR1 is PRHDT, CDR2 FYEKMQ, per germline (reference sequence). The CDR3 has 16 residues. CDR3 sequence: CASSPRERGIDNEQFF. The CDR3 DNA is TGTGCCAGCAGCCCCCGAGAGAGGGGGATAGACAATGAGCAGTTCTTC.

The chain uses TRBV4-3 and TRBJ1-1; possibly TRBD1 for D (6 bases). CDR3 length: 15 residues. Germline assignment: CDR1 LGHNA and CDR2 YSLEER. V shed 4 bases and J shed 2 bases, with 14 bases lying between them. CDR3 nucleotides: TGCGCCAGCAGCCCTCTGACAGGATTTAACACTGAAGCTTTCTTT. This sequence encodes CASSPLTGFNTEAFF.

This chain joins TRBV6-1 and TRBJ2-1, with 8 bases matching TRBD1. The CDR3 runs to 16 residues. The ends lost 4 bases at V and 3 bases at J; junction bases unmatched: 8. Per the germline V gene, CDR1 is MNHNS and CDR2 is SASEGT. The DNA of the CDR3 is TGTGCCAGCAGTGTCAGGGGGCGCGGATTCTACAATGAGCAGTTCTTC. It yields the protein CASSVRGRGFYNEQFF.

This chain connects TRBV27 to TRBJ1-5; perhaps TRBD1 as D (5 bases). This CDR3 region has 15 residues. CDR1 and CDR2 (germline): MNHEY, SMNVEV (reference sequence). V was pared by 1 base and J by 5 bases, with 12 bases between. The CDR3 sequence: CASSLLGREDQPQHF. CDR3 DNA: TGTGCCAGCAGTTTATTAGGCAGGGAGGATCAGCCCCAGCATTTT.

The chain uses TRBV4-1 and TRBJ1-2; TRBD1 might be the D (6 bases). CDR3 length: 15 residues. With 4 bases removed from V and 2 bases from J, the gap between germline ends came to 14 bases. Germline V lookup: CDR1 MGHRA, CDR2 YSYEKL. CDR3 DNA sequence: TGCGCCAGCAGCCCCGATCGGACAGTGAACTATGGCTACACCTTC. It encodes CASSPDRTVNYGYTF.

The genes are TRBV30 and TRBJ2-7, with a weak D call TRBD2 (6 bases). The V and J ends lost 1 base and 2 bases respectively, with 12 bases between them. CDR1 is GTSNPN, CDR2 SVGIG, per germline (reference sequence). This CDR3 has 14 amino acids. CDR3 nucleotide sequence: TGTGCCTGGAGTGGCGGGGACGGGGCCTACGAGCAGTACTTC. Protein: CAWSGGDGAYEQYF.

J is TRBJ1-1 and V is TRBV2, with D uncertain. V lost 3 bases to trimming and J lost 8 bases, with 7 bases between them. This CDR3 spans 11 amino acids. Germline assignment: CDR1 SNHLY and CDR2 FYNNEI. The CDR3 DNA reads as TGTGCCAGCAGTGAGGCTTTAGAAGCTTTCTTT. Translated: CASSEALEAFF.

The rearrangement joins TRBV28 to TRBJ1-1, with D possibly matching TRBD1 (5 bases). Germline V gene lookup returns CDR1 MDHEN and CDR2 SYDVKM. With 5 bases removed from V and 1 base from J, the gap between germline ends came to 8 bases. The CDR3 consists of 13 residues. CDR3 nucleotide sequence: TGTGCCAGCAGTGTCACAGGGAACACTGAAGCTTTCTTT. It translates to CASSVTGNTEAFF.

The J gene is TRBJ2-7, the V gene TRBV6-1, with TRBD1 as a possible D gene (5 bases). CDR1 is MNHNS and CDR2 is SASEGT in the germline V gene. This CDR3 has 14 amino acids. Trimming removed 2 bases at V and 4 bases at J, with 12 bases between. DNA for the CDR3: TGTGCCAGCAGTGAAATCAGGGCCTCGTACGAGCAGTACTTC. Amino acids: CASSEIRASYEQYF.

This chain connects TRBV28 to TRBJ1-1, with D tentatively TRBD1 (6 bases). Trimming stripped 5 bases from V and 6 bases from J, with 13 bases between. The CDR3 has 13 amino acids. Looked up from germline, CDR1 is MDHEN and CDR2 is SYDVKM. CDR3 residues: CASSPQGMSEAFF. CDR3 DNA: TGTGCCAGCAGTCCACAGGGTATGTCTGAAGCTTTCTTT. Complete variable domain (other parts from reference TRBV28 and TRBJ1-1): DVKVTQSSRYLVKRTGEKVFLECVQDMDHENMFWYRQDPGLGLRLIYFSYDVKMKEKGDIPEGYSVSREKKERFSLILESASTNQTSMYLCASSPQGMSEAFFGQGTRLTVV.

J is TRBJ1-2 and V is TRBV4-1; D remains unclear. CDR3 length: 15 amino acids. Germline CDR1 MGHRA, CDR2 YSYEKL. Trimming took 0 bases from V and 2 from J, leaving 10 bases between them. The CDR3 bases are TGCGCCAGCAGCCAAGATGTAGTCGGGAACTATGGCTACACCTTC. This gives the protein CASSQDVVGNYGYTF.

The rearrangement links TRBV29-1 to TRBJ1-1, with a possible D match to TRBD1 (6 bases). CDR3 length: 13 amino acids. V shed 3 bases and J shed 1 base, with 9 bases lying between them. The V gene's germline CDR1 is SQVTM and CDR2 ANQGSEA. The CDR3 here is CSVDEDRNTEAFF. The CDR3 region has the DNA TGCAGCGTTGACGAGGACAGGAACACTGAAGCTTTCTTT.

V usage is TRBV7-9 and J usage is TRBJ2-7, with 10 bases that match TRBD1. V trimming: 3 bases; J trimming: 4 bases; junction bases outside the gene matches: 6. Germline CDR1 and CDR2: SEHNR and FQNEAQ (reference sequence). CDR3 size: 15 residues. The CDR3 region is CASSFTGTGAYEQYF. The CDR3 coding sequence is TGTGCCAGCAGCTTTACCGGGACAGGGGCGTACGAGCAGTACTTC. The complete variable domain, with remaining parts taken from reference TRBV7-9 and TRBJ2-7, reads DTGVSQNPRHKITKRGQNVTFRCDPISEHNRLYWYRQTLGQGPEFLTYFQNEAQLEKSRLLSDRFSAERPKGSFSTLEIQRTEQGDSAMYLCASSFTGTGAYEQYFGPGTRLTVT.

This chain uses TRBV11-1 with TRBJ2-7; 7 nucleotides match TRBD1. V dropped 0 bases and J dropped 3; count of bases not matched to a gene: 2. The V gene's germline CDR1 is SGHAT and CDR2 FQDESV (reference sequence). This CDR3 is built from 14 residues. The CDR3 DNA is TGTGCCAGCAGCTTAGCGTCAGGGGGCTACGAGCAGTACTTC. Protein: CASSLASGGYEQYF.

This clone was seen a few times. The V gene is TRBV4-3, the J gene TRBJ2-1, with unresolved D. Trimming stripped 2 bases from V and 0 bases from J, with 14 bases between. This CDR3 is built from 17 residues. Germline loops: CDR1 LGHNA, CDR2 YSLEER. CDR3 nucleotide sequence: TGCGCCAGCAGCCAAACGAGCGTCCAGAGCTCCTACAATGAGCAGTTCTTC. Encoded protein: CASSQTSVQSSYNEQFF.